The next 32 T cell receptor beta chains were all read from a single sample in a study of T-cell reconstitution after alpha-beta-depleted transplantation in children. TCRbeta library construction was performed incorporating unique molecular identifiers. TCRdb itself ran the PCR reads through MiXCR, one entry per CDR3 protein. The data show about 300,000 distinct CDR3 sequences, 9.5% to 13% seen once. The source was PBMCs, collected before TCRalphabeta/CD19-depleted stem cell transplant. These receptor sequences come from a boy in the first two years of life with acute myeloid leukemia, due to receive a stem cell transplant.

V usage is TRBV7-2 and J usage is TRBJ2-3; no definite D call. The CDR3 covers 13 residues. Trimming pared 1 base from V and 4 bases from J, leaving 6 bases between. Germline-derived CDR1 and CDR2 are SGHTA and FQGNSA. CDR3 loop: CASSLVMPDTQYF. CDR3 sequence (DNA): TGTGCCAGCAGCTTAGTTATGCCAGATACGCAGTATTTT.

The J gene is TRBJ2-2, the V gene TRBV28; D may be TRBD1 (5 bases). V gave up 10 bases and J gave up 6 bases, with 18 bases separating them. The CDR3 length is 14 residues. CDR1 MDHEN and CDR2 SYDVKM come from the germline V gene. As DNA, the CDR3 is TGTGCCATGGGCCCAGGGCCGATCTCCGGGGAGCTGTTTTTT. This codes for CAMGPGPISGELFF.

Many counts were recorded for this clonotype. The rearrangement links TRBV27 to TRBJ2-1; tentative D call: TRBD1 (5 bases). The CDR3 contains 13 residues. CDR1 is MNHEY, CDR2 SMNVEV, per germline (reference sequence). Trimming shortened V by 6 bases and J by 2 bases, and 8 bases separated the two germline ends. The CDR3, as DNA: TGTGCCAGCAGGGACATGCCCTACAATGAGCAGTTCTTC. Protein sequence: CASRDMPYNEQFF.

There are many counts of this clonotype. V gene TRBV6-2 or TRBV6-3 combines with J gene TRBJ2-4, with a weak D call TRBD2 (5 bases). Per the germline V gene, CDR1 is MNHEY and CDR2 is SVGEGT. V was pared by 6 bases and J by 6 bases, with 9 bases between. This CDR3 has 12 residues. The CDR3 loop is CASSPLANIQYF. DNA for the CDR3: TGTGCCAGCAGCCCCCTAGCAAACATTCAGTACTTC.

This clonotype was recorded at least ten times. The V gene is TRBV10-3, the J gene TRBJ2-5, with D perhaps matching TRBD2 (5 bases). CDR3 length equals 13 residues. The V gene's germline CDR1 is ENHRY and CDR2 SYGVKD. As DNA, the CDR3 is TGTGCTACATCATCCGGGTGGGAGGAGACCCAGTACTTC. Translated: CATSSGWEETQYF.

This clonotype was observed at least ten times. This sequence joins TRBV10-3 and TRBJ2-7; D unclear. The CDR3 is 14 amino acids. Germline V lookup: CDR1 ENHRY, CDR2 SYGVKD. Trimming removed 6 bases from V and 0 bases from J, with 12 bases in between. The chain's CDR3 is CAIRRDTTSYEQYF. The CDR3, as DNA: TGTGCCATCAGGCGAGACACCACCTCCTACGAGCAGTACTTC.

Ten or more counts support this clonotype. The chain couples TRBV19 to TRBJ2-7, with 9 nucleotides matching TRBD2. Germline V CDR1 and CDR2: LNHDA, SQIVND (reference sequence). The CDR3 loop spans 14 amino acids. J lost 5 bases, V lost 8 bases, and 10 bases had no gene match. In DNA form, the CDR3 reads TGTGCCAGTCGCAAGTCGGGACTAGCCGACGAGCAGTACTTC. This translates into CASRKSGLADEQYF.

This clonotype was recorded at least ten times. This rearrangement joins TRBV12-3 or TRBV12-4 to TRBJ1-1, with unresolved D. CDR3 size: 15 residues. The V and J ends lost 4 bases and 1 base respectively, with 13 bases between them. The CDR3 sequence is CASSSAARRNTEAFF. The CDR3 coding sequence is TGTGCCAGCAGTTCTGCCGCCAGGCGGAACACTGAAGCTTTCTTT.

This clonotype was observed at least ten times. The chain couples TRBV29-1 to TRBJ2-5, with 8 bases aligning to TRBD2. Trimming removed 6 bases from V and 5 bases from J; junction bases left unmatched: 11. The CDR3 is 14 amino acids. Germline V gene data show CDR1 as SQVTM and CDR2 as ANQGSEA. CDR3 nucleotides: TGCAGCGTGCGGGGACTAGTTGGGGGGGAGACCCAGTACTTC. Its translation: CSVRGLVGGETQYF.

This clonotype was detected many times. The chain links TRBV28 to TRBJ2-4; a weak D match, TRBD2 (6 bases). Germline CDR1 is MDHEN and CDR2 is SYDVKM. Trimming took off 2 bases at V and 2 bases at J, with 10 bases between the two ends. This CDR3 contains 15 residues. The CDR3 region has the DNA TGTGCCAGCAGTTTACCCCTAGCGACCAAAAACATTCAGTACTTC. It specifies CASSLPLATKNIQYF.

In its sample, this clonotype was seen many times. The chain couples TRBV7-3 to TRBJ2-1, with TRBD2 matching 10 bases. Trimming took 1 base from V and 0 from J; bases not matched to a gene: 9. The CDR3 is 19 amino acids. Germline V lookup: CDR1 SGHTA, CDR2 FQGTGA. Here the CDR3 reads CASSLISGGALSSYNEQFF. CDR3 bases: TGTGCCAGCAGCTTAATAAGCGGGGGGGCCTTAAGCTCCTACAATGAGCAGTTCTTC.

This clonotype was seen at least ten times. The rearrangement joins TRBV5-1 to TRBJ1-1; 9 bases are shared with TRBD1. Trimming took 3 bases from V and 2 from J; bases not matched to a gene: 5. Germline CDR1 and CDR2: SGHRS and YFSETQ. The CDR3 has 15 amino acids. The CDR3 DNA reads TGCGCCAGCAGCTGGGACAGGGAGGGCAACACTGAAGCTTTCTTT. Translating gives CASSWDREGNTEAFF.

In this sample, this clonotype turned up many times. The V and J genes are TRBV14 and TRBJ2-1; D possibly uses TRBD1 or TRBD2 (5 bases each). V was shortened by 0 bases and J by 8 bases, with 20 bases between the two germline ends. Germline lookup yields CDR1 SGHDN and CDR2 FVKESK. The CDR3 covers 17 residues. The CDR3 coding sequence is TGTGCCAGCAGCCAAGAGGGGACCCTCCCGGGGATCGATGAGCAGTTCTTC. Its protein product is CASSQEGTLPGIDEQFF.

This clonotype was picked up many times. V and J are TRBV18 and TRBJ2-1; D might be TRBD2 (6 bases). CDR1 and CDR2 (germline): KGHSH, LQKENI. This CDR3 is built from 14 residues. The ends were cut back, 3 bases at V and 8 bases at J, with 14 bases in the middle. CDR3 DNA: TGTGCCAGCTCACCCCCACTAGCTCGCGATGAGCAGTTCTTC. Its protein is CASSPPLARDEQFF. Drawing the rest from reference TRBV18 and TRBJ2-1, the complete variable domain is NAGVMQNPRHLVRRRGQEARLRCSPMKGHSHVYWYRQLPEEGLKFMVYLQKENIIDESGMPKERFSAEFPKEGPSILRIQQVVRGDSAAYFCASSPPLARDEQFFGPGTRLTVL.

Notes on this clonotype: This clone may be a read error of a much larger clone one base away. No conserved phenylalanine or tryptophan is present at the end of the CDR3, so a read error is the likely explanation. The V and J genes are TRBV7-3 and TRBJ2-1; 7 positions match TRBD2. The CDR3 has 14 amino acids. The V and J ends lost 6 bases and 2 bases, in that order; junction bases with no gene match: 4. Germline V gene sequence: CDR1 SGHTA, CDR2 FQGTGA. CDR3 coding DNA: TGTGCCAGCAGTCCTAGCGGACCCTACAATGAGCAGTTCATC. It codes for CASSPSGPYNEQFI.

This clonotype was seen many times. CDR3: CASSRSGSKETQYF. The CDR3 nucleotides read TGTGCCAGCAGCCGCAGCGGGAGTAAAGAGACCCAGTACTTC. The rearrangement links TRBV7-3 to TRBJ2-5; the match to TRBD2 covers 8 bases. J gave up 3 bases and V 5 bases, and 5 bases lay outside the gene matches. The CDR3 has 14 residues. In germline, CDR1 is SGHTA, CDR2 FQGTGA.

This clonotype was detected ten times or more. The genes are TRBV28 and TRBJ2-7; D uncertain. In germline, CDR1 is MDHEN, CDR2 SYDVKM. V was pared by 2 bases and J by 6 bases, with 11 bases between. This CDR3 region has 13 residues. CDR3 DNA sequence: TGTGCCAGCAGTTTACCGCAAGAAGGCGAGCAGTACTTC. The encoded protein is CASSLPQEGEQYF.

This clonotype was seen at least ten times. V usage is TRBV5-1 and J usage is TRBJ2-5, with 8 bases identical to TRBD1. CDR3 length: 13 residues. Losses at the gene ends were 5 bases for V and 3 bases for J; bases not matched to a gene: 3. Germline V gene lookup returns CDR1 SGHRS and CDR2 YFSETQ. In nucleotides, the CDR3 is TGCGCCAGCAGTATGACAGGGGAAGAGACCCAGTACTTC. It yields the protein CASSMTGEETQYF.

This clonotype was seen at least ten times. The chain has TRBV7-8 and TRBJ2-5, with 9 positions matching TRBD2. This CDR3 region has 17 residues. Unmatched junction bases numbered 6, after V lost 1 base and J lost 0 bases. Germline CDR1 is SGHVS and CDR2 is FQNEAQ. The CDR3 loop reads CASSLEAAGGHQETQYF. In DNA form, the CDR3 reads TGTGCCAGCAGCTTAGAAGCGGCGGGAGGGCACCAAGAGACCCAGTACTTC.

Many counts were recorded for this clonotype. The gene calls are TRBV20-1 and TRBJ2-2; 8 bases map to TRBD2. The CDR3 has 13 residues. V lost 6 bases to trimming and J lost 5 bases; unmatched junction nucleotides: 5. Germline V gives CDR1 DFQATT, CDR2 SNEGSKA (reference sequence). The CDR3 nucleotides are TGCAGTGCCACGGGACTAGGGACCGGGGAGCTGTTTTTT. Amino acid sequence: CSATGLGTGELFF.

The table lists this clonotype with a few counts. V is TRBV11-2 and J is TRBJ1-1; D is perhaps TRBD1 (6 bases). V lost 5 bases and J 4 bases, leaving 14 bases between the germline ends. The CDR3 is made up of 14 amino acids. Per the germline V gene, CDR1 is SGHAT and CDR2 is FQNNGV. CDR3: CASSPSGVTTEAFF. The CDR3 coding sequence is TGTGCCAGCAGCCCGTCAGGGGTTACCACTGAAGCTTTCTTT.

This clonotype was counted ten times or more. This chain links TRBV29-1 with TRBJ2-1, with a possible D match to TRBD1 (5 bases). The CDR3 runs to 16 residues. Deletions cut 0 bases from V and 2 bases from J, with 14 bases between. Germline V lookup: CDR1 SQVTM, CDR2 ANQGSEA. CDR3 region: CSVEDPTVLPYNEQFF. DNA for the CDR3: TGCAGCGTTGAAGACCCGACAGTCCTTCCCTACAATGAGCAGTTCTTC.

This clonotype was seen repeatedly, ten times or more. V is TRBV5-1 and J is TRBJ2-1, with 12 bases that match TRBD2. The V segment lost 4 bases and the J segment 6 bases; nucleotides outside the gene matches: 5. Germline CDR1 and CDR2: SGHRS and YFSETQ. The CDR3 is 15 residues long. The CDR3 nucleotides are TGCGCCAGCAGCCCATCTAGCGGGAGGGGCAATGAGCAGTTCTTC. It codes for CASSPSSGRGNEQFF.

The chain has TRBV10-3 and TRBJ2-3; TRBD1 might be the D (5 bases). There are 13 residues in the CDR3. V lost 4 bases and J lost 3, with 8 bases in between. The germline gives CDR1 ENHRY, CDR2 SYGVKD. The CDR3 DNA reads as TGTGCCATCAGTGGGGGCTGGACAGATACGCAGTATTTT. Amino acid sequence: CAISGGWTDTQYF.

This clonotype was observed a handful of times. J is TRBJ2-1 and V is TRBV7-8; tentatively, D is TRBD1 or TRBD2 (5 bases each). This CDR3 has 12 amino acids. V lost 3 bases and J lost 14, with 14 bases in between. From germline, CDR1 is SGHVS and CDR2 FQNEAQ. Here the CDR3 DNA reads TGTGCCAGCAGCTTCCGAGGGGAAAGGGAGTTCTTC. This gives the protein CASSFRGEREFF.

V usage is TRBV6-5 and J usage is TRBJ2-3; D unresolved. Trimming stripped 4 bases from V and 6 bases from J, with 8 bases between. The CDR3 has 12 residues. Germline lookup yields CDR1 MNHEY and CDR2 SVGAGI. The CDR3 reads CASSFQGDTQYF. DNA for the CDR3: TGTGCCAGCAGTTTCCAAGGCGATACGCAGTATTTT.

This clonotype has a count of ten or more. This rearrangement joins TRBV20-1 to TRBJ2-1; D is unclear. Germline CDR1 DFQATT, CDR2 SNEGSKA (reference sequence). Trimming shortened V by 3 bases and J by 3 bases, and 15 bases separated the two germline ends. The CDR3 sequence is 15 residues long. The CDR3: CSARSLVSRYNEQFF. The CDR3 nucleotides are TGCAGTGCTAGGTCCCTAGTATCCCGCTACAATGAGCAGTTCTTC.

Notes on this clonotype: One base away lies a much larger clone, so this may be a sequencing read error. The gene calls are TRBV11-2 and TRBJ2-1; 10 bases align to TRBD1. CDR1 and CDR2 (germline): SGHAT, FQNNGV. With V trimmed by 6 bases and J by 10 bases, 9 bases remained unmatched. The CDR3 runs to 14 residues. The CDR3 protein is CASSTGTGVLEQFF. The CDR3 DNA sequence: TGTGCCAGCAGTACCGGGACAGGGGTTTTGGAGCAGTTCTTC.

This clonotype was detected many times. V usage is TRBV20-1 and J usage is TRBJ2-3; possibly TRBD1 or TRBD2 for D (5 bases each). V was shortened by 8 bases and J by 2 bases, with 17 bases between the two germline ends. Germline values: CDR1 DFQATT, CDR2 SNEGSKA (reference sequence). This CDR3 comprises 14 residues. CDR3 in amino acids: CSPRGFRFTDTQYF. In DNA form, the CDR3 reads TGCAGTCCACGGGGCTTCCGATTCACAGATACGCAGTATTTT.

This clonotype has only a few counts. This rearrangement joins TRBV11-2 to TRBJ2-1, with D perhaps TRBD1 or TRBD2 (6 bases each). The CDR3 contains 16 residues. V was shortened by 1 base and J by 4 bases, with 14 bases between the two germline ends. Germline V gives CDR1 SGHAT, CDR2 FQNNGV. CDR3 sequence reads: CASSLGGGLKYNEQFF. For the CDR3, the DNA is TGTGCCAGCAGCTTAGGAGGGGGGCTAAAGTACAATGAGCAGTTCTTC. The full variable domain, its missing parts supplied by reference TRBV11-2 and TRBJ2-1, is EAGVAQSPRYKIIEKRQSVAFWCNPISGHATLYWYQQILGQGPKLLIQFQNNGVVDDSQLPKDRFSAERLKGVDSTLKIQPAKLEDSAVYLCASSLGGGLKYNEQFFGPGTRLTVL.

This clonotype was detected ten times or more. The chain recombines TRBV7-2 with TRBJ2-5, with TRBD2 matching over 12 bases. Germline V lookup: CDR1 SGHTA, CDR2 FQGNSA. The V segment lost 4 bases and the J segment 4 bases; nucleotides outside the gene matches: 7. The CDR3 has 16 amino acids. CDR3 nucleotide sequence: TGTGCCAGCAGCTCCAGGACTAGCGGGGTTTTAGAGACCCAGTACTTC. It encodes CASSSRTSGVLETQYF.

This clonotype was seen more than once but under ten times. V gene TRBV5-1 combines with J gene TRBJ2-7, with 7 bases lining up with TRBD1. This CDR3 is 16 amino acids long. V lost 1 base to trimming and J lost 3 bases; unmatched junction nucleotides: 10. The V gene's germline CDR1 is SGHRS and CDR2 YFSETQ. As DNA, the CDR3 is TGCGCCAGCAGCTTGTCCCACGACAGGGCAAGCTACGAGCAGTACTTC. It translates to CASSLSHDRASYEQYF. The full variable domain, its missing parts supplied by reference TRBV5-1 and TRBJ2-7, is KAGVTQTPRYLIKTRGQQVTLSCSPISGHRSVSWYQQTPGQGLQFLFEYFSETQRNKGNFPGRFSGRQFSNSRSEMNVSTLELGDSALYLCASSLSHDRASYEQYFGPGTRLTVT.